This T cell receptor beta chain came from a study of neoadjuvant nivolumab and ipilimumab in lung cancer. Profiling relied on immunoSEQ multiplex PCR, and the TCRdb table lists in-frame clones only, not all of them. The sample holds some 8,100 clones, 79% seen once. This clone was counted a few times. V was pared by 7 bases and J by 5 bases, with 11 bases between. This CDR3 has 11 amino acids. Germline CDR1 and CDR2: DFQATT and SNEGSKA (reference sequence). This rearrangement joins TRBV20-1 to TRBJ2-5, with D uncertain. Specimen: adjacent normal lung tissue, collected after neoadjuvant nivolumab, alone or with ipilimumab, at or shortly before surgery. The receptor was derived from an adult with non-small cell lung cancer. The chain's CDR3 is CSGLHEETQYF. CDR3 bases: TGCAGTGGACTCCACGAGGAGACCCAGTACTTC.